Listed here are 25 T cell receptor beta chains from one sample, sequenced in a study of vaccination and CD4 T cells after COVID-19 (dated by TCRdb to between 2021 and 2024). What the treatment or condition label conveys for this sample: roughly 10-day PBMC culture with coronavirus spike peptide pools or control peptides (ViraFEST assay). The antigens these receptors bind are not known. Libraries came from PCR. The reads were generated on an Illumina iSeq 100. At the Johns Hopkins FTIC core, DNA from the cultured CD4+ T cells underwent TCR sequencing with the Oncomine TCR Beta short-read assay. TCRdb took the public reads, trimmed them with fastp at Q25, ran MiXCR for clone calling and kept in-frame beta chains. When rows share a CDR3 protein, they turn into one entry using the most common DNA and genes. The sample contains around 19,000 distinct CDR3 sequences, approximately 70% of them found a single time. The ten largest clonotypes hold around 5.4% of the sample.

Input material: CD4+ T cells from blood, cultured in vitro. These receptors all come from a human donor who had recovered from COVID-19.

The chain recombines TRBV27 with TRBJ2-3; 7 bases are a match to TRBD2. CDR1 and CDR2 (germline): MNHEY, SMNVEV (reference sequence). The CDR3 totals 17 residues. Losses at the gene ends were 7 bases for V and 0 bases for J; bases not matched to a gene: 13. This CDR3 is CASIDYGGSPSTDTQYF. For the CDR3, the DNA is TGTGCCAGCATTGACTACGGCGGGAGTCCGAGCACAGATACGCAGTATTTT.

The V call is TRBV24-1, the J call TRBJ1-2; 9 bases map to TRBD1. The CDR3 spans 15 residues. Germline CDR1 and CDR2: KGHDR and SFDVKD. J was trimmed by 2 bases and V by 4 bases; bases with no gene match: 4. CDR3: CATSDSGTGNYGYTF. CDR3 sequence (DNA): TGTGCCACCAGTGACTCCGGGACAGGGAACTATGGCTACACCTTC.

This chain links TRBV6-1 with TRBJ1-3; weak D call: TRBD1 (6 bases). This CDR3 region has 15 residues. V gave up 6 bases and J gave up 0 bases, with 12 bases separating them. The germline V gene encodes CDR1 MNHNS and CDR2 SASEGT. CDR3 in amino acids: CASRKPTGSGNTIYF. As DNA, the CDR3 is TGTGCCAGCAGGAAGCCGACAGGCTCTGGAAACACCATATATTTT.

The chain recombines TRBV11-2 with TRBJ2-1, with a tentative D call TRBD1 (5 bases). V dropped 1 base and J dropped 4 bases, with 14 bases sitting between them. Germline values: CDR1 SGHAT, CDR2 FQNNGV. The CDR3 spans 16 residues. In nucleotides, the CDR3 is TGTGCCAGCAGCTTAGCAGGTGGGGCTGGATACAATGAGCAGTTCTTC. It specifies CASSLAGGAGYNEQFF.

The table lists this clonotype with a few counts. The V and J genes are TRBV19 and TRBJ2-3; perhaps TRBD2 as D (5 bases). Between the trimmed V and J ends, which lost 3 bases and 1 base, there was a span of 11 bases. Per the germline V gene, CDR1 is LNHDA and CDR2 is SQIVND (reference sequence). The CDR3 is 15 residues long. CDR3 amino acids: CASSINGIGTDTQYF. For the CDR3, the DNA is TGTGCCAGTAGTATTAACGGGATTGGCACAGATACGCAGTATTTT.

The table lists this clonotype with a count of one. The chain uses TRBV30 and TRBJ2-4; D is ambiguous. The germline V gene encodes CDR1 GTSNPN and CDR2 SVGIG (reference sequence). The CDR3 runs to 14 residues. Trimming took off 2 bases at V and 0 bases at J, with 8 bases between the two ends. CDR3 residues: CAWSQPLAKNIQYF. The CDR3 nucleotides are TGTGCCTGGAGTCAACCTCTAGCCAAAAACATTCAGTACTTC.

This clonotype was picked up a small number of times. V usage is TRBV20-1 and J usage is TRBJ1-5; D is perhaps TRBD1 (5 bases). This CDR3 contains 15 residues. Germline-derived CDR1 and CDR2 are DFQATT and SNEGSKA (reference sequence). Trimming took off 2 bases at V and 4 bases at J, with 15 bases between the two ends. The CDR3 DNA reads as TGCAGTGCTAGATCGGCAGGGCAGAGGAATCAGCCCCAGCATTTT. It encodes CSARSAGQRNQPQHF.

This chain uses TRBV6-1 with TRBJ1-1; 9 positions agree with TRBD1. Germline CDR1 reads MNHNS; CDR2 reads SASEGT. CDR3 length: 10 amino acids. V lost 8 bases, J lost 11 bases, and 3 bases stayed unmatched. The CDR3 reads CASGDRGAFF. The DNA of the CDR3 is TGTGCCAGCGGAGACAGGGGGGCTTTCTTT.

The V and J genes are TRBV20-1 and TRBJ1-1, with 7 bases aligning to TRBD1. The CDR3 has 13 residues. The V gene end was trimmed by 5 bases and the J gene end by 1 base; junction bases not matched to a gene: 4. Germline V gives CDR1 DFQATT, CDR2 SNEGSKA (reference sequence). The CDR3 reads CSAAGGGNTEAFF. CDR3 bases: TGCAGTGCTGCAGGGGGTGGGAACACTGAAGCTTTCTTT.

The CDR3 DNA reads as TGTGCCAGCAAATCCTGGCAGGGACAGGGGAATTCACCCCTCCACTTT. Protein sequence: CASKSWQGQGNSPLHF. The chain joins TRBV28 to TRBJ1-6, with 10 positions matching TRBD1. The CDR3 totals 16 residues. The germline CDR1 and CDR2 sequences are MDHEN and SYDVKM. With 7 bases clipped from V and 7 bases from J, the junction kept 10 bases outside the gene matches.

This clonotype was counted a single time. The rearrangement uses TRBV20-1 and TRBJ1-1; no definite D call. The V end was cut by 3 bases, the J end by 2 bases, with 7 bases between. Looked up from germline, CDR1 is DFQATT and CDR2 is SNEGSKA (reference sequence). The CDR3 is 12 amino acids. In nucleotides, the CDR3 is TGCAGTGCTAGGACGGGAAACACTGAAGCTTTCTTT. Amino acid sequence: CSARTGNTEAFF.

This clonotype was counted a few times. This chain uses TRBV6-1 with TRBJ1-1; possible D gene TRBD1, 5 bases. The germline V and J ends were trimmed by 6 bases and 0 bases, with 17 bases remaining between them. The length of the CDR3 is 16 residues. The germline V gene has CDR1 MNHNS and CDR2 SASEGT. This chain's CDR3 is CASRPNRSRLNTEAFF. The CDR3 nucleotides read TGTGCCAGCAGGCCGAACAGGTCACGACTGAACACTGAAGCTTTCTTT.

This chain joins TRBV4-1 and TRBJ1-5; D gene ambiguous. The length of the CDR3 is 15 residues. With 1 base removed from V and 0 bases from J, the gap between germline ends came to 7 bases. Germline V gives CDR1 MGHRA, CDR2 YSYEKL. The CDR3 reads CASSQGDISNQPQHF. Written as DNA, the CDR3 is TGCGCCAGCAGCCAAGGTGACATTAGCAATCAGCCCCAGCATTTT.

The V gene is TRBV20-1, the J gene TRBJ2-5, with 9 bases aligning to TRBD2. The CDR3 contains 14 residues. Trimming cost V 6 bases and J 1 base; bases outside gene matches: 6. Germline CDR1 DFQATT, CDR2 SNEGSKA (reference sequence). CDR3 protein: CSAKLAGSQETQYF. CDR3 DNA sequence: TGCAGTGCCAAACTAGCGGGCAGCCAAGAGACCCAGTACTTC.

The V gene is TRBV4-3, the J gene TRBJ1-1; 9 bases match TRBD1. This CDR3 has 16 residues. In germline, CDR1 is LGHNA, CDR2 YSLEER. V shed 1 base, J shed 1 base, and the junction held 4 bases outside the gene matches. The CDR3 DNA is TGCGCCAGCAGCCAAGGCCCACAGGGGGCGAACACTGAAGCTTTCTTT. Amino acid sequence: CASSQGPQGANTEAFF.

The chain carries TRBV6-7 and TRBJ2-3; D is unclear. TRBV6-7 is treated as an ORF (open reading frame) with a function not yet certain. V was pared by 2 bases and J by 3 bases, with 3 bases between. The CDR3 is 12 amino acids. In DNA, the CDR3 is TGTGCCAGCAGTTACCTAACAGATACGCAGTATTTT. Encoded protein: CASSYLTDTQYF.

This chain's CDR3 is CSASRKDRGGNQPQHF. The CDR3, as DNA: TGCAGTGCTAGTCGAAAAGACAGGGGGGGCAATCAGCCCCAGCATTTT. V gene TRBV20-1 combines with J gene TRBJ1-5, with 9 bases aligning to TRBD1. The V gene end was trimmed by 3 bases and the J gene end by 2 bases; junction bases not matched to a gene: 8. CDR3 length: 16 amino acids. CDR1 is DFQATT and CDR2 is SNEGSKA in the germline V gene (reference sequence).

The chain is built from TRBV27 and TRBJ1-2; D perhaps matches TRBD1 (5 bases). This CDR3 comprises 14 residues. From germline, CDR1 is MNHEY and CDR2 SMNVEV (reference sequence). The V gene lost 7 bases and the J gene lost 4 bases, with 16 bases spanning the gap. CDR3 amino acids: CASTPLGGSYGYTF. In DNA form, the CDR3 reads TGTGCCAGCACCCCGTTGGGGGGGAGCTATGGCTACACCTTC.

This clonotype was seen a single time. This sequence joins TRBV6-1 and TRBJ1-5; tentatively, D is TRBD1 (6 bases). The CDR3 extends over 16 amino acids. V shed 6 bases and J shed 3 bases, with 18 bases lying between them. Germline V gene sequence: CDR1 MNHNS, CDR2 SASEGT. The CDR3 DNA reads as TGTGCCAGCAGCCGAGCCCCGGGGGGGCCCAATCAGCCCCAGCATTTT. Amino acids: CASSRAPGGPNQPQHF.

The chain combines TRBV27 with TRBJ1-2; perhaps TRBD1 as D (6 bases). The germline V gene encodes CDR1 MNHEY and CDR2 SMNVEV (reference sequence). This CDR3 has 15 amino acids. The V end was cut by 6 bases, the J end by 0 bases, with 14 bases between. The CDR3 DNA sequence: TGTGCCAGCAGCCATACAGGGAAAGCTAACTATGGCTACACCTTC. It encodes CASSHTGKANYGYTF.

Remarks on this clonotype: The junction departs from the called germline gene at one end, perhaps through a read error. The chain carries TRBV20-1 and TRBJ1-6; D ambiguous. The CDR3 has 16 residues. CDR1 and CDR2 from the germline V gene are DFQATT and SNEGSKA (reference sequence). CDR3 sequence: CSARDQRFLGNSPLHF. CDR3 DNA: TGCAGTGCCAGAGACCAGCGGTTCTTGGGAAATTCACCCCTCCACTTT.

This chain joins TRBV7-2 and TRBJ1-1; possible D gene TRBD1, 5 bases. The CDR3 runs to 14 residues. Germline assignment: CDR1 SGHTA and CDR2 FQGNSA. V was pared by 6 bases and J by 6 bases, with 17 bases between. The CDR3 sequence is CASRNGGSRSEAFF. CDR3 sequence (DNA): TGTGCCAGCAGGAACGGGGGTTCAAGGTCTGAAGCTTTCTTT.

The gene calls are TRBV20-1 and TRBJ1-5; tentatively, D is TRBD1 (6 bases). CDR1 and CDR2 from the germline V gene are DFQATT and SNEGSKA (reference sequence). Trimming cost V 1 base and J 6 bases, with 16 bases left between them. The CDR3 consists of 15 residues. The CDR3, as DNA: TGCAGTGCTAGAGTGCTGGGGGCGGGAAGTCAGCCCCAGCATTTT. Translation: CSARVLGAGSQPQHF.

This chain links TRBV20-1 with TRBJ1-2; D gene uncertain. Germline loops: CDR1 DFQATT, CDR2 SNEGSKA (reference sequence). V shed 0 bases and J shed 7 bases, with 9 bases lying between them. This CDR3 has 12 residues. CDR3 residues: CSAREKTIGYTF. Written as DNA, the CDR3 is TGCAGTGCTAGAGAGAAAACAATTGGCTACACCTTC.

The V gene is TRBV30, the J gene TRBJ2-3; no firm D call. Germline V lookup: CDR1 GTSNPN, CDR2 SVGIG (reference sequence). The CDR3 is 13 residues long. V shed 1 base and J shed 1 base, with 6 bases lying between them. The CDR3 spells CAWSERGTDTQYF. The DNA for the CDR3 is TGTGCCTGGAGTGAACGGGGCACAGATACGCAGTATTTT.